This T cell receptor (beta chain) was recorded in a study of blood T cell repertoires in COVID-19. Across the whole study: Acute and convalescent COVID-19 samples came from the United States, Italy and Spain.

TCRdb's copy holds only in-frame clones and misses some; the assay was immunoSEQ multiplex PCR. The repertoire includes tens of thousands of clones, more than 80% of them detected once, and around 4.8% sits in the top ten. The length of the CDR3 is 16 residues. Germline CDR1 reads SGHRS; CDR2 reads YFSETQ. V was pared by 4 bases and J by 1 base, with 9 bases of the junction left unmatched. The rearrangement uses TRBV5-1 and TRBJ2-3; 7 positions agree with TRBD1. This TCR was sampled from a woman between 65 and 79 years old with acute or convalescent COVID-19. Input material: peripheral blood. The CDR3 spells CASSPPTGLGTDTQYF. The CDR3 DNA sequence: TGCGCCAGCAGCCCTCCGACAGGGCTCGGCACAGATACGCAGTATTTT.